Listed here are 29 T cell receptor beta chains from one sample, sequenced in a study of OX40 agonist ivuxolimab in advanced cancers. The repertoire was sequenced with immunoSEQ multiplex PCR; TCRdb's copy has only in-frame clones and lacks some. Of approximately 90,000 clones listed, around nine tenths are singletons. The specimen was CD4+ or CD8+ T cells sorted from blood, collected in a trial of the OX40 agonist ivuxolimab. The receptors stem from an adult with an advanced solid tumor such as melanoma, head and neck, liver or kidney cancer.

The chain links TRBV29-1 to TRBJ2-3, with TRBD2 as a possible D gene (6 bases). CDR1 and CDR2 from the germline V gene are SQVTM and ANQGSEA. The CDR3 consists of 13 residues. Trimming took off 4 bases at V and 2 bases at J, with 10 bases between the two ends. In DNA, the CDR3 is TGCAGCGTTGGGAGGGAAGTCACAGATACGCAGTATTTT. This sequence encodes CSVGREVTDTQYF.

This clone was seen just once. The chain carries TRBV29-1 and TRBJ2-3, with TRBD2 as a possible D gene (5 bases). The CDR3 has 16 residues. Germline-derived CDR1 and CDR2 are SQVTM and ANQGSEA. Trimming stripped 5 bases from V and 0 bases from J, with 18 bases between. CDR3 nucleotide sequence: TGCAGCGTTTATAATATCGCCGGGGTAAGCACAGATACGCAGTATTTT. It translates to CSVYNIAGVSTDTQYF.

The rearrangement uses TRBV27 and TRBJ2-7, with D possibly matching TRBD1 (6 bases). Trimming cost V 6 bases and J 5 bases, with 26 bases left between them. This CDR3 contains 17 residues. Germline-derived CDR1 and CDR2 are MNHEY and SMNVEV (reference sequence). CDR3 nucleotides: TGTGCCAGCAGAGTTTACGCCCGGCAGGGGACGTCAGACGAGCAGTACTTC. It encodes CASRVYARQGTSDEQYF.

The rearrangement uses TRBV6-5 and TRBJ2-7, with no clear D. V was trimmed by 2 bases and J by 2 bases, leaving 10 bases between them. The CDR3 sequence is 14 residues long. CDR1 is MNHEY and CDR2 is SVGAGI in the germline V gene. CDR3 coding DNA: TGTGCCAGCAGTTACGACGGACGTACCTACGAGCAGTACTTC. Protein sequence: CASSYDGRTYEQYF.

The V and J genes are TRBV7-9 and TRBJ1-2; D perhaps matches TRBD1 (6 bases). This CDR3 spans 12 amino acids. V was trimmed by 3 bases and J by 10 bases, leaving 12 bases between them. Germline-derived CDR1 and CDR2 are SEHNR and FQNEAQ (reference sequence). The CDR3 nucleotides read TGTGCCAGCAGCTTGCCGGGGGGCGCCTACACCTTC. Its translation is CASSLPGGAYTF.

This chain joins TRBV6-5 and TRBJ2-2; TRBD2 matches at 14 bases. There are 14 residues in the CDR3. CDR1 and CDR2 from the germline V gene are MNHEY and SVGAGI. The CDR3, as DNA: TGTGCGACTAGCGGGGGGGCCGCGGGCGGGGAGCTGTTTTTT. Amino acid sequence: CATSGGAAGGELFF.

This chain links TRBV7-7 with TRBJ2-5; 9 positions agree with TRBD1. The V gene end was trimmed by 1 base and the J gene end by 5 bases; junction bases not matched to a gene: 8. Germline CDR1 reads SSHAT; CDR2 reads FNYEAQ (reference sequence). The CDR3 is 16 residues long. Here the CDR3 reads CASSLGFTGGKETQYF. CDR3 bases: TGTGCCAGCAGCTTAGGGTTCACAGGGGGCAAGGAGACCCAGTACTTC.

This chain connects TRBV4-3 to TRBJ1-6, with D hard to call. V was trimmed by 1 base and J by 5 bases, leaving 12 bases between them. The CDR3 is made up of 16 amino acids. Germline lookup yields CDR1 LGHNA and CDR2 YSLEER. In DNA form, the CDR3 reads TGCGCCAGCAGCCAAGGAACAGTCGTCGATAATTCACCCCTCCACTTT. Residues: CASSQGTVVDNSPLHF.

The V call is TRBV7-9, the J call TRBJ1-6, with D uncertain. With 1 base removed from V and 9 bases from J, the gap between germline ends came to 10 bases. The V gene's germline CDR1 is SEHNR and CDR2 FQNEAQ (reference sequence). The CDR3 contains 14 residues. The DNA for the CDR3 is TGTGCCAGCAGCTTAGAGAGGGTAGGTTCACCCCTCCACTTT. Amino acids: CASSLERVGSPLHF.

The chain links TRBV6-6 to TRBJ2-3; TRBD1 matches 10 bases. The junction had 9 bases not matched to a gene; V was cut back by 2 bases and J by 7 bases. The CDR3 totals 16 residues. CDR1 and CDR2 (germline): MNHNY, SVGAGI (reference sequence). The CDR3 spells CASSYLPGQGPNTQYF. CDR3 coding DNA: TGTGCCAGCAGTTACCTACCGGGACAGGGGCCTAATACGCAGTATTTT.

The chain employs TRBV7-9 and TRBJ1-6; the match to TRBD1 covers 8 bases. The CDR3 extends over 15 amino acids. With 5 bases clipped from V and 9 bases from J, the junction kept 9 bases outside the gene matches. Germline V gene sequence: CDR1 SEHNR, CDR2 FQNEAQ (reference sequence). CDR3: CASSPSTGESSPLHF. The CDR3 DNA reads TGTGCCAGCAGCCCTTCGACAGGGGAATCTTCACCCCTCCACTTT.

The rearrangement uses TRBV6-5 and TRBJ2-7; 8 bases line up with TRBD1. The CDR3 has 15 residues. Unmatched junction bases numbered 8, after V lost 6 bases and J lost 1 base. CDR1 is MNHEY, CDR2 SVGAGI, per germline. CDR3 DNA: TGTGCCAGCAGGCCCTGGACAGGGCTTTCCTACGAGCAGTACTTC. It translates to CASRPWTGLSYEQYF.

This chain joins TRBV5-8 and TRBJ2-7, with D possibly called TRBD1 or TRBD2 (5 bases each). The CDR3 consists of 13 residues. V lost 3 bases and J 5 bases, leaving 12 bases between the germline ends. The germline V gene has CDR1 SGHTS and CDR2 YDEGEE. CDR3 sequence reads: CASSWIRDDEQYF. The CDR3 coding sequence is TGTGCCAGCAGCTGGATAAGGGACGACGAGCAGTACTTC.

V gene TRBV6-5 combines with J gene TRBJ2-1, with D perhaps TRBD1 or TRBD2 (5 bases each). V lost 6 bases, J lost 15 bases, and 15 bases lay in between. CDR1 and CDR2 from the germline V gene are MNHEY and SVGAGI. This CDR3 spans 11 amino acids. The CDR3 region is CASSLRGVRFF. The DNA of the CDR3 is TGTGCCAGCAGCCTAAGAGGGGTCCGGTTCTTC.

The CDR3 DNA sequence: TGTGCCAGCAGCCGTAGCGGGTTGAACACCGGGGAGCTGTTTTTT. It is translated as CASSRSGLNTGELFF. The chain is built from TRBV7-6 and TRBJ2-2; 7 nucleotides line up with TRBD2. Germline assignment: CDR1 SGHVS and CDR2 FNYEAQ. Trimming cost V 5 bases and J 1 base; bases outside gene matches: 4. This CDR3 is 15 amino acids long.

This sequence joins TRBV4-1 and TRBJ1-3, with 8 positions matching TRBD1. With 1 base clipped from V and 3 bases from J, the junction kept 8 bases outside the gene matches. Germline CDR1 reads MGHRA; CDR2 reads YSYEKL. The CDR3 consists of 17 residues. DNA of the CDR3: TGCGCCAGCAGCCAAGGGGGGGCAGGGGGCATTGGAAACACCATATATTTT. Translated, it gives CASSQGGAGGIGNTIYF.

A single count supports this clone. Other DNA sequences in this specimen translate into the identical CDR3. This chain uses TRBV4-3 with TRBJ1-2, with D possibly being TRBD1 (6 bases). CDR1 and CDR2 (germline): LGHNA, YSLEER. This CDR3 has 15 residues. V lost 0 bases to trimming and J lost 4 bases, with 12 bases between them. The CDR3 nucleotides are TGCGCCAGCAGCCAAGATCCCGGGGGCGTCTATGGCTACACCTTC. Protein product: CASSQDPGGVYGYTF.

The V call is TRBV29-1, the J call TRBJ2-7; perhaps TRBD1 as D (6 bases). CDR3 length: 11 residues. Trimming left V 7 bases short and J 3 bases short, with 10 bases between. From germline, CDR1 is SQVTM and CDR2 ANQGSEA. CDR3 bases: TGCAGCGGACAACAGGGCTACGAGCAGTACTTC. Its protein is CSGQQGYEQYF.

The V call is TRBV5-6, the J call TRBJ2-5, with 8 nucleotides matching TRBD1. CDR3 length: 15 amino acids. Looked up from germline, CDR1 is SGHDT and CDR2 is YYEEEE. With 4 bases clipped from V and 3 bases from J, the junction kept 8 bases outside the gene matches. CDR3 amino acids: CASSRDLTGEETQYF. The CDR3 nucleotides are TGTGCCAGCAGCCGCGATCTGACAGGGGAAGAGACCCAGTACTTC.

V gene TRBV11-2 combines with J gene TRBJ1-3, with a tentative D call TRBD1 (6 bases). The germline V gene encodes CDR1 SGHAT and CDR2 FQNNGV. There are 15 residues in the CDR3. V was trimmed by 11 bases and J by 2 bases, leaving 19 bases between them. The CDR3 is CAAGEGRNTGNTIYF. CDR3 DNA: TGTGCCGCAGGGGAGGGCAGAAATACTGGAAACACCATATATTTT.

This chain links TRBV6-5 with TRBJ1-3, with D hard to call. The CDR3 spans 13 residues. Trimming cost V 2 bases and J 2 bases, with 4 bases left between them. Germline CDR1 and CDR2: MNHEY and SVGAGI. CDR3 residues: CASSYATGNTIYF. CDR3 coding DNA: TGTGCCAGCAGTTACGCTACTGGAAACACCATATATTTT.

V usage is TRBV4-3 and J usage is TRBJ1-2, with D unclear. V shed 0 bases and J shed 7 bases, with 12 bases lying between them. Germline assignment: CDR1 LGHNA and CDR2 YSLEER. The CDR3 covers 14 residues. CDR3: CASSQDEGSPGYTF. The CDR3 DNA follows: TGCGCCAGCAGCCAAGATGAGGGTTCCCCTGGCTACACCTTC.

This chain joins TRBV5-1 and TRBJ1-3, with 11 bases matching TRBD1. CDR1 and CDR2 from the germline V gene are SGHRS and YFSETQ. CDR3 length: 15 amino acids. After removal of 0 bases from V and 7 bases from J, the junction contained 3 bases not matched to a gene. CDR3 sequence reads: CASSLAGTGGNTIYF. The CDR3 region has the DNA TGCGCCAGCAGCTTGGCCGGGACAGGGGGGAACACCATATATTTT.

The J gene is TRBJ2-2, the V gene TRBV10-3, with 10 bases identical to TRBD1. The CDR3 totals 13 residues. V lost 7 bases and J lost 6; bases outside the gene matches: 2. Germline values: CDR1 ENHRY, CDR2 SYGVKD. The CDR3 is CAITGQGAGELFF. The CDR3 DNA reads as TGTGCCATCACCGGACAGGGGGCCGGGGAGCTGTTTTTT.

The chain is built from TRBV19 and TRBJ2-6; D is tentatively TRBD1 or TRBD2 (5 bases each). Per germline, CDR1 LNHDA and CDR2 SQIVND (reference sequence). The CDR3 covers 17 residues. V lost 3 bases to trimming and J lost 2 bases, with 14 bases between them. CDR3 DNA sequence: TGTGCCAGTAGTATGGCGGGCAGGGCTCCTGGGGCCAACGTCCTGACTTTC. Encoded protein: CASSMAGRAPGANVLTF.

The J gene is TRBJ1-1, the V gene TRBV23-1; unclear D gene. TRBV23-1 carries the ORF label, with uncertain function. The CDR3 covers 13 residues. Trimming pared 8 bases from V and 3 bases from J, leaving 13 bases between. The CDR3 bases are TGCGCCAGCCTCAAAAGGAGTGACACTGAAGCTTTCTTT. This translates into CASLKRSDTEAFF.

J is TRBJ1-2 and V is TRBV6-6, with D hard to call. Germline V gene data show CDR1 as MNHNY and CDR2 as SVGAGI (reference sequence). This CDR3 spans 14 amino acids. Trimming stripped 7 bases from V and 5 bases from J, with 17 bases between. The DNA of the CDR3 is TGTGCCAGCACCGAACAGACCGCAGGATATGGCTACACCTTC. This translates into CASTEQTAGYGYTF.

The chain has TRBV19 and TRBJ2-6; TRBD1 matches at 7 bases. V was pared by 6 bases and J by 1 base, with 9 bases of the junction left unmatched. CDR3 length: 17 residues. Looked up from germline, CDR1 is LNHDA and CDR2 is SQIVND (reference sequence). CDR3 nucleotides: TGTGCCAGTAGAACTCGGGACAGAAGTTCTGGGGCCAACGTCCTGACTTTC. It translates to CASRTRDRSSGANVLTF.

The rearrangement joins TRBV5-6 to TRBJ1-1; D unclear. Germline V gene lookup returns CDR1 SGHDT and CDR2 YYEEEE. V was clipped by 3 bases and J by 9 bases, with 15 bases between them. There are 13 residues in the CDR3. The CDR3 sequence is CASSSSGPLKAFF. As DNA, the CDR3 is TGTGCCAGCAGCTCCTCGGGCCCACTCAAAGCTTTCTTT.